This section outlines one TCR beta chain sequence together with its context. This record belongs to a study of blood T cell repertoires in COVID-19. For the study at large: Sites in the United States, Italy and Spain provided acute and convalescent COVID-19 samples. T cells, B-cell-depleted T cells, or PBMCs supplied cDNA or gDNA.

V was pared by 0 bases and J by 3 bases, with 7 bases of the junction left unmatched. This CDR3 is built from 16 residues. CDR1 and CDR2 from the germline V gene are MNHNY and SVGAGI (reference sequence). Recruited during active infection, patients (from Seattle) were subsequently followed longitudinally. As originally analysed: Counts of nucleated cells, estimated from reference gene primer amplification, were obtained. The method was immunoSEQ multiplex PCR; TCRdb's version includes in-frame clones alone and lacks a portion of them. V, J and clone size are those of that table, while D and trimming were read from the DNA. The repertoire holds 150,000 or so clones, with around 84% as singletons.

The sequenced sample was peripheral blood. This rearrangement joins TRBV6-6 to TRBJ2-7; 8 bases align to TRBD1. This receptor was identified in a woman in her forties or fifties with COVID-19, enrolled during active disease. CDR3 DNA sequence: TGTGCCAGCAGTTACTCTCGTGACAGGGGCTACTACGAGCAGTACTTC. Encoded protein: CASSYSRDRGYYEQYF.